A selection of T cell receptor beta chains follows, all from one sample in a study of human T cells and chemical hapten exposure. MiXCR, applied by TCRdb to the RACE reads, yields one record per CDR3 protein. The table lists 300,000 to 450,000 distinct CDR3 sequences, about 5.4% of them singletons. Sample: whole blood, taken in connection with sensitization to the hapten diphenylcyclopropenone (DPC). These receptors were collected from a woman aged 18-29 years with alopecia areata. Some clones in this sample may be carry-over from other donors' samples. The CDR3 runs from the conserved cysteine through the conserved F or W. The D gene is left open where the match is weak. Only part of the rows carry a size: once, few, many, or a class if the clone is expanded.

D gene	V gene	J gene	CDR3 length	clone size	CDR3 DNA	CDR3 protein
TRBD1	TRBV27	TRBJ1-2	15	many	TGTGCCAGCAGTTTACAATCAGGGGGCGGGAATGGCTACACCTTC	CASSLQSGGGNGYTF
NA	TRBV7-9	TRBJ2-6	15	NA	TGTGCCAGCAGCTTAGGCAGCGGTGGGGCCAACGTCCTGACTTTC	CASSLGSGGANVLTF
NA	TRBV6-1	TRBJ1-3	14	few	TGTGCCAGCAGTTCCACAAACTCTGGAAACACCATATATTTT	CASSSTNSGNTIYF
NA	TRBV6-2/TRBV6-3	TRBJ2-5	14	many	TGTGCCAGCAGTGGATGGACGGAAGAAGAGACCCAGTACTTC	CASSGWTEEETQYF
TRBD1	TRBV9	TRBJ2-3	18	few	TGTGCCAGCAGCGTTGTCAATCCGGGACAGCAATACGGAGATACGCAGTATTTT	CASSVVNPGQQYGDTQYF
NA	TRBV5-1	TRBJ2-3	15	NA	TGCGCCAGCAGCTCGGGACTCACTAGCACAGATACGCAGTATTTT	CASSSGLTSTDTQYF
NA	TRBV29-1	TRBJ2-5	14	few	TGCAGCGTTGAACACCAGACAGCGCAAGAGACCCAGTACTTC	CSVEHQTAQETQYF
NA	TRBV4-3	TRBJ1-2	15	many	TGCGCCAGCAGCCAAGACCCGACACCAAACTATGGCTACACCTTC	CASSQDPTPNYGYTF
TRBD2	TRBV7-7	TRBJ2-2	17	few	TGTGCTAGCAGCCCAGGGGAACTAGCGGGGGCCTCCGGGGAGCTGTTTTTT	CASSPGELAGASGELFF
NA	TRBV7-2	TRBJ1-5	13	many	TGTGCCAGCAGCACCTGGCGCAATCAGCCCCAGCATTTT	CASSTWRNQPQHF
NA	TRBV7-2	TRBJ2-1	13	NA	TGTGCCTGCAGCCCCGGGACCTACAATGAGCAGTTCTTC	CACSPGTYNEQFF
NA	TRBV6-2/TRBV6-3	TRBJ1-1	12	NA	TGTGCCAGCAGCCCAGCGTGGGGTGAAGCTTTCTTT	CASSPAWGEAFF
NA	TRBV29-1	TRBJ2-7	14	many	TGCAGCGTTGATCCCAGCGGACAAGGCTACGAGCAGTACTTC	CSVDPSGQGYEQYF
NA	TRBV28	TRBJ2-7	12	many	TGTGCCAGCAGTATGAAATGGGGGGAGCAGTACTTC	CASSMKWGEQYF
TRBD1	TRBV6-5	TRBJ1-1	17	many	TGTGCCAGCAGTAAGGACAGGGAATGGGGATATGGCACTGAAGCTTTCTTT	CASSKDREWGYGTEAFF
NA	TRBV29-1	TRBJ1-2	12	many	TGCAGCGTTGGCTCAGAGAGCTATGGCTACACCTTC	CSVGSESYGYTF
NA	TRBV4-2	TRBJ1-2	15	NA	TGTGCCAGCAGCCAAGATTATAGGGGATCCTATGGCTACACCTTC	CASSQDYRGSYGYTF
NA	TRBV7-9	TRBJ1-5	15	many	TGTGCCAGCAGCTCAGGGGCCTTTAGCAATCAGCCCCAGCATTTT	CASSSGAFSNQPQHF
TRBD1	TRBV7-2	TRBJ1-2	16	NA	TGTGCCAGCAGCTTAGATCGGACAGGGGGCCCTTATGGCTACACCTTC	CASSLDRTGGPYGYTF
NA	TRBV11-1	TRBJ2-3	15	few	TGTGCCAGCAGCCCGCCCACTTCCTACACAGATACGCAGTATTTT	CASSPPTSYTDTQYF
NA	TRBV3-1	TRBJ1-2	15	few	TGTGCCAGCAGCCAAGACCCCGCAGGAGCCTATGGCTACACCTTC	CASSQDPAGAYGYTF
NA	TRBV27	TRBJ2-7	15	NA	TGTGCCAGCAGGAGCGGAGAGGGGGACTCCTACGAGCAGTACTTC	CASRSGEGDSYEQYF
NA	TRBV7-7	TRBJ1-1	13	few	TGTGCTAGCAGCCCGGGCCCCAGACAAGAAGCTTTCTTT	CASSPGPRQEAFF
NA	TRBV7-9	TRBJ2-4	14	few	TGTGCCAGCAGCTTTAAGGAGTCCAAAAACATTCAGTACTTC	CASSFKESKNIQYF
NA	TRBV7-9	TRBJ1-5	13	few	TGTGCCAGCACCCTAACTAGCAATCAGCCCCAGCATTTT	CASTLTSNQPQHF
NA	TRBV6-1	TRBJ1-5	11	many	TGTGCCAGCAGGAGGAGTCAGCCCCAGCATTTT	CASRRSQPQHF